This T cell receptor beta chain originates from a study of spatial heterogeneity in lung cancer. Study in general: The count of detected beta-chain sequences consistently exceeded that of alpha-chain sequences.

One entry per CDR3 protein, called by TCRdb with MiXCR from the 5' RACE reads. The table lists about 95,000 distinct CDR3 sequences, 7.5% to 10% of them singletons. Time point denoted: sample taken at primary tumor resection. Sequencing was performed on whole RNA extracted from tumor and nontumor lung tissue, or from frozen PBMC, and the material was left unsorted. Samples came from 72 TRACERx patients with untreated early-stage lung cancer. Study-wide results and limits: Blood showed ubiquitous tumor TCRs more often at resection than at routine follow-up.

As concerns this clonotype: The antigen is undetermined.

There are 14 residues in the CDR3. V lost 4 bases to trimming and J lost 2 bases, with 15 bases between them. Germline values: CDR1 SQVTM, CDR2 ANQGSEA. The sequencing used PBMCs, collected at surgery. The sequence derives from a male donor with early-stage non-small cell lung cancer. The rearrangement uses TRBV29-1 and TRBJ2-7; tentative D call: TRBD2 (5 bases). The CDR3: CSVGESTATYEQYF. The CDR3 nucleotides read TGCAGCGTTGGGGAGAGCACAGCTACCTACGAGCAGTACTTC.